This is a list of T cell receptor beta chains from one sample in a study of T cells after yellow fever vaccination. MiXCR, run by TCRdb on the 5' RACE reads, gives a single entry per CDR3 protein. The data contain around 310,000 distinct CDR3 sequences, roughly 4.3% of them singletons. The starting material was PBMCs, obtained 15 days after the yellow fever booster vaccination. These TCRs come from a man younger than 35 who received the YFV17D yellow fever vaccine. The CDR3 runs from the conserved cysteine through the conserved F or W. Each record gives: J gene, V gene, CDR3 protein.

J gene: TRBJ1-6; V gene: TRBV6-5; CDR3 protein: CASSPWGGFSDNSPLHF
J gene: TRBJ2-7; V gene: TRBV7-2; CDR3 protein: CASSLVAAHEQYF
J gene: TRBJ1-3; V gene: TRBV7-6; CDR3 protein: CASSLRQRGEVSGNTIYF
J gene: TRBJ1-1; V gene: TRBV19; CDR3 protein: CASSIDQDAIPSTEAFF
J gene: TRBJ2-3; V gene: TRBV20-1; CDR3 protein: CSARDPGGPDTQYF
J gene: TRBJ2-2; V gene: TRBV5-1; CDR3 protein: CASSLDQYTGELFF
J gene: TRBJ1-2; V gene: TRBV27; CDR3 protein: CASGRESYGYTF
J gene: TRBJ2-5; V gene: TRBV5-4; CDR3 protein: CASSLGTSRQKTQYF
J gene: TRBJ2-1; V gene: TRBV29-1; CDR3 protein: CSVVEIGSYNEQFF
J gene: TRBJ1-1; V gene: TRBV5-1; CDR3 protein: CASRVSSQLNTEAFF
J gene: TRBJ2-1; V gene: TRBV7-2; CDR3 protein: CASSFRQGANEQFF
J gene: TRBJ2-7; V gene: TRBV7-8; CDR3 protein: CASSLSIGPGFEDSGDEQYF
J gene: TRBJ1-6; V gene: TRBV9; CDR3 protein: CASSVNQGVNSPLHF
J gene: TRBJ2-5; V gene: TRBV11-2; CDR3 protein: CASSLGGLAVGETQYF
J gene: TRBJ1-1; V gene: TRBV5-1; CDR3 protein: CASSETVQMPEAFF
J gene: TRBJ1-2; V gene: TRBV7-9; CDR3 protein: CASSLPRGDYYGYTF
J gene: TRBJ1-2; V gene: TRBV15; CDR3 protein: CATSRDQGSYGYTF
J gene: TRBJ1-6; V gene: TRBV6-5; CDR3 protein: CASSYRTASYNSPLHF
J gene: TRBJ2-5; V gene: TRBV10-3; CDR3 protein: CATTSGRQETQYF
J gene: TRBJ1-5; V gene: TRBV20-1; CDR3 protein: CSARSGTASNQPQHF
J gene: TRBJ2-3; V gene: TRBV25-1; CDR3 protein: CASSSHRVGDTQYF
J gene: TRBJ1-1; V gene: TRBV7-3; CDR3 protein: CASSFSTDTEAFF
J gene: TRBJ2-5; V gene: TRBV9; CDR3 protein: CASSVDKGVIETQYF
J gene: TRBJ2-1; V gene: TRBV5-1; CDR3 protein: CASSSGQGRRGLYEQFF
J gene: TRBJ1-1; V gene: TRBV4-1; CDR3 protein: CASSQVRGNTEAFF
J gene: TRBJ1-6; V gene: TRBV6-5; CDR3 protein: CASREKLDSPLHF
J gene: TRBJ1-1; V gene: TRBV27; CDR3 protein: CATSARKGAMNTEAFF
J gene: TRBJ2-3; V gene: TRBV12-3/TRBV12-4; CDR3 protein: CASSLGTVTDTQYF
J gene: TRBJ1-1; V gene: TRBV7-9; CDR3 protein: CASSLSGGTEAFF
J gene: TRBJ1-2; V gene: TRBV29-1; CDR3 protein: CSVIRQGADGYTF
J gene: TRBJ1-1; V gene: TRBV5-5; CDR3 protein: CASSSARQAPNTEAFF
J gene: TRBJ2-2; V gene: TRBV20-1; CDR3 protein: CSAPAQGSTGELFF
J gene: TRBJ1-1; V gene: TRBV20-1; CDR3 protein: CSARFGSMNTEAFF
J gene: TRBJ2-3; V gene: TRBV7-2; CDR3 protein: CASSLLGDTDTQYF
J gene: TRBJ2-3; V gene: TRBV6-2/TRBV6-3; CDR3 protein: CASSYIGDPTDTQYF
J gene: TRBJ2-5; V gene: TRBV7-2; CDR3 protein: CASSSTLAKETQYF
J gene: TRBJ1-5; V gene: TRBV20-1; CDR3 protein: CSASGIHQPQHF
J gene: TRBJ2-7; V gene: TRBV5-1; CDR3 protein: CASSLEGVSTYEQYF
J gene: TRBJ2-7; V gene: TRBV30; CDR3 protein: CAWSMSGGFSYEQYF
J gene: TRBJ2-5; V gene: TRBV5-1; CDR3 protein: CASSLLLRGGAETQYF
J gene: TRBJ1-5; V gene: TRBV19; CDR3 protein: CASSIVRDQPQHF
J gene: TRBJ1-2; V gene: TRBV27; CDR3 protein: CASSFGTDYGYTF
J gene: TRBJ2-5; V gene: TRBV5-5; CDR3 protein: CASSLVAPTGETQYF
J gene: TRBJ2-3; V gene: TRBV7-9; CDR3 protein: CASSSDWGTDTQYF
J gene: TRBJ1-2; V gene: TRBV28; CDR3 protein: CASTLGGNGYGYTF